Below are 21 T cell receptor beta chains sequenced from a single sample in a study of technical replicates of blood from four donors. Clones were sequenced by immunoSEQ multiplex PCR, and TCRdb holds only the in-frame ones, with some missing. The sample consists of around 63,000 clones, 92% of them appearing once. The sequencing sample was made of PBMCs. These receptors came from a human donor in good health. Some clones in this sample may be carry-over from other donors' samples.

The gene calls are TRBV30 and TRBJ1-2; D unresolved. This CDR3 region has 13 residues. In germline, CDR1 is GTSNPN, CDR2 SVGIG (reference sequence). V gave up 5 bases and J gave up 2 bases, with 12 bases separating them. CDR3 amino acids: CAWAAGCNYGYTF. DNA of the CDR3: TGTGCCTGGGCCGCGGGCTGCAACTATGGCTACACCTTC. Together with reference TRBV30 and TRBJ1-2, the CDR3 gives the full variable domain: SQTIHQWPATLVQPVGSPLSLECTVEGTSNPNLYWYRQAAGRGLQLLFYSVGIGQISSEVPQNLSASRPQDRQFILSSKKLLLSDSGFYLCAWAAGCNYGYTFGSGTRLTVV.

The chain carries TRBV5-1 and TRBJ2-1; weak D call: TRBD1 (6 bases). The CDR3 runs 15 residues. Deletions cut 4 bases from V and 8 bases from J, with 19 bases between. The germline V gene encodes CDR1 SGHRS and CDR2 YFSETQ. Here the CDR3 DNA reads TGCGCCAGCAGCCCCGGACCAATACGACAGGATGAGCAGTTCTTC. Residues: CASSPGPIRQDEQFF.

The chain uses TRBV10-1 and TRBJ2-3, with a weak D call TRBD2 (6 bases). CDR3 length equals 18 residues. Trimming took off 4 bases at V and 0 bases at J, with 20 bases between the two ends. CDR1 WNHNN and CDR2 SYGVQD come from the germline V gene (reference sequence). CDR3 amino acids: CASSGGGVAGPSTDTQYF. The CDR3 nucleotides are TGCGCCAGCAGTGGGGGCGGTGTGGCGGGACCTAGCACAGATACGCAGTATTTT.

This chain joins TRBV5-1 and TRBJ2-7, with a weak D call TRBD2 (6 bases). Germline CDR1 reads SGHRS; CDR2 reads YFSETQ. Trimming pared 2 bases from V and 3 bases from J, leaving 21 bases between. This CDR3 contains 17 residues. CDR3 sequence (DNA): TGCGCCAGCAGCTTCGGAGGGGTTGGGCGGGAAGGCTACGAGCAGTACTTC. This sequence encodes CASSFGGVGREGYEQYF. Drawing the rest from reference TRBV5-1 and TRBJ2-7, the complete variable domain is KAGVTQTPRYLIKTRGQQVTLSCSPISGHRSVSWYQQTPGQGLQFLFEYFSETQRNKGNFPGRFSGRQFSNSRSEMNVSTLELGDSALYLCASSFGGVGREGYEQYFGPGTRLTVT.

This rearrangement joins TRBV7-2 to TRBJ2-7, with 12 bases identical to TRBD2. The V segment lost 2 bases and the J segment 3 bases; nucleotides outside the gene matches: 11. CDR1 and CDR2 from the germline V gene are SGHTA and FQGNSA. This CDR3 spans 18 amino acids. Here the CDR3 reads CASSLSSLAGGRYYEQYF. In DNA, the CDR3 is TGTGCCAGCAGCTTAAGTAGTCTAGCGGGGGGGCGGTACTACGAGCAGTACTTC.

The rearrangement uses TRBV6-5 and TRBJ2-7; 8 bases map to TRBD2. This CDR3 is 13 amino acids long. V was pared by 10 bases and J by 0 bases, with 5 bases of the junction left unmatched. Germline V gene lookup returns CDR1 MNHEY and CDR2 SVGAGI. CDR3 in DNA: TGTGCCACGGGGGGGGATTCCTCCTACGAGCAGTACTTC. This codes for CATGGDSSYEQYF.

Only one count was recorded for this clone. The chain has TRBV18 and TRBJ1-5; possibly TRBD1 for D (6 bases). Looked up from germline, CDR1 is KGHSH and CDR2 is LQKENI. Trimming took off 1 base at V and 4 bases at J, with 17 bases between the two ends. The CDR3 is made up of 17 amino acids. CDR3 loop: CASSPLPPATGNQPQHF. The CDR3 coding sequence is TGTGCCAGCTCACCACTGCCCCCGGCGACAGGTAATCAGCCCCAGCATTTT.

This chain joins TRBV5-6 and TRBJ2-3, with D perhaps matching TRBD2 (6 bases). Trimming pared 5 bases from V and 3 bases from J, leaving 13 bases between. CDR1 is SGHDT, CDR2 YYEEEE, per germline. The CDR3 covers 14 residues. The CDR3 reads CASSKWAGTDTQYF. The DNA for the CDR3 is TGTGCCAGCAGTAAGTGGGCGGGGACAGATACGCAGTATTTT.

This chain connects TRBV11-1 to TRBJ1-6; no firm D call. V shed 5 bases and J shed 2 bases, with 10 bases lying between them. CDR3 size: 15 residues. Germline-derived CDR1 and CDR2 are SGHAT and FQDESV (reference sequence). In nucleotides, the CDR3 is TGTGCCAGCAGCCAAGAGAGGACCTATAATTCACCCCTCCACTTT. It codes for CASSQERTYNSPLHF.

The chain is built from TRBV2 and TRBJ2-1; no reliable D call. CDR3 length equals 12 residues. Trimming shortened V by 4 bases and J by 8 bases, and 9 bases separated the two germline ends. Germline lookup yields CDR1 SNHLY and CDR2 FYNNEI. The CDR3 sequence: CASSASADEQFF. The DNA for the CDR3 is TGTGCCAGCAGTGCCTCCGCGGATGAGCAGTTCTTC.

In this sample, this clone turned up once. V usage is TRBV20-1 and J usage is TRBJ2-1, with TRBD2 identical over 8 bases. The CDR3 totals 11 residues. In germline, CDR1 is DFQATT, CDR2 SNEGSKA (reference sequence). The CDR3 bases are TGCAGGCCTGCGGGAGGCAATGAGCAGTTCTTC. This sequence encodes CRPAGGNEQFF.

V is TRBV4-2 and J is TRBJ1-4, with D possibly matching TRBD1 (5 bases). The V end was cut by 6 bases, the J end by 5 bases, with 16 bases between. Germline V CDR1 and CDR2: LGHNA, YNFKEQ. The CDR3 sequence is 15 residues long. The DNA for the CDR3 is TGTGCCAGCAGTGCGACCGGGGGGAGCAATGAAAAACTGTTTTTT. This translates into CASSATGGSNEKLFF.

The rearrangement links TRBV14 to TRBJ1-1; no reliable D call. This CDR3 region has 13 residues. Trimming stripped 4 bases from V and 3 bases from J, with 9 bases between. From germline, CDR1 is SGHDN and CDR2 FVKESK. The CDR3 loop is CASSPSGDTEAFF. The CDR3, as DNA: TGTGCCAGCAGCCCCAGCGGTGACACTGAAGCTTTCTTT.

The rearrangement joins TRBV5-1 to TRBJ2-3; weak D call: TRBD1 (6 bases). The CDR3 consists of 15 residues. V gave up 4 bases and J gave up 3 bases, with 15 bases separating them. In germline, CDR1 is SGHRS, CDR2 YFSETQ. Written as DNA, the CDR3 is TGCGCCAGCAGCCCCGGGACAAGCGATACAGATACGCAGTATTTT. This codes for CASSPGTSDTDTQYF.

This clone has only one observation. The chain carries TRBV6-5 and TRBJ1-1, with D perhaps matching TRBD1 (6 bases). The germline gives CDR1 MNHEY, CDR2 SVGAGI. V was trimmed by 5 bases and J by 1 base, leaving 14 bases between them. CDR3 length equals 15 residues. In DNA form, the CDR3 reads TGTGCCAGCAGTCAAGGAGCGGACAGGAACACTGAAGCTTTCTTT. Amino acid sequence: CASSQGADRNTEAFF.

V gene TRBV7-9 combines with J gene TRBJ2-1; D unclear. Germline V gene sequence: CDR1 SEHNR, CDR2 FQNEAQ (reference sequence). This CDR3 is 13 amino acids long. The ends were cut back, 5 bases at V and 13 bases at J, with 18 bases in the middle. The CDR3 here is CASSPRASGFQFF. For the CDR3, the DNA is TGTGCCAGCAGCCCTAGAGCGTCCGGGTTTCAGTTCTTC.

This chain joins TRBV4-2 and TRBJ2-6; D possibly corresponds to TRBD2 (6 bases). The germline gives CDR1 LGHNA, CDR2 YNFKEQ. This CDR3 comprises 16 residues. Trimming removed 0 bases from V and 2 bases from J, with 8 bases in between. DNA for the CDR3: TGTGCCAGCAGCCAAGAAGCGGGTACTGGGGCCAACGTCCTGACTTTC. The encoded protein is CASSQEAGTGANVLTF.

Here the CDR3 reads CASSQSRGSGYTF. For the CDR3, the DNA is TGTGCCAGCAGCCAATCACGGGGGTCGGGCTACACCTTC. The V call is TRBV16, the J call TRBJ1-2, with D possibly being TRBD1 (5 bases). The CDR3 is 13 residues long. Germline V gene sequence: CDR1 KGHSY, CDR2 FQNENV. The V end was cut by 0 bases, the J end by 8 bases, with 10 bases between. The full variable domain, completed using reference TRBV16 and TRBJ1-2, is GEEVAQTPKHLVRGEGQKAKLYCAPIKGHSYVFWYQQVLKNEFKFLISFQNENVFDETGMPKERFSAKCLPNSPCSLEIQATKLEDSAVYFCASSQSRGSGYTFGSGTRLTVV.

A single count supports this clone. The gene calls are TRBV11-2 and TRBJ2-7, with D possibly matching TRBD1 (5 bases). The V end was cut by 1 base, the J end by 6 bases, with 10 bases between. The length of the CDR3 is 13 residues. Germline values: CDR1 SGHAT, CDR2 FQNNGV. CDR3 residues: CASSLVRGGEQYF. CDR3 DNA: TGTGCCAGCAGCTTAGTAAGGGGTGGCGAGCAGTACTTC. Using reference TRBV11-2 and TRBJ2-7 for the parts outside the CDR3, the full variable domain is EAGVAQSPRYKIIEKRQSVAFWCNPISGHATLYWYQQILGQGPKLLIQFQNNGVVDDSQLPKDRFSAERLKGVDSTLKIQPAKLEDSAVYLCASSLVRGGEQYFGPGTRLTVT.

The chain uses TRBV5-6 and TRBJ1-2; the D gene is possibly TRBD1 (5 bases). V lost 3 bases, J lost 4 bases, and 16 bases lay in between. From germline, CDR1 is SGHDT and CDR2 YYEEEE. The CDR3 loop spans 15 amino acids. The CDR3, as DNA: TGTGCCAGCAGCTGGGGGGACGGTACCCTCTATGGCTACACCTTC. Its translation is CASSWGDGTLYGYTF.

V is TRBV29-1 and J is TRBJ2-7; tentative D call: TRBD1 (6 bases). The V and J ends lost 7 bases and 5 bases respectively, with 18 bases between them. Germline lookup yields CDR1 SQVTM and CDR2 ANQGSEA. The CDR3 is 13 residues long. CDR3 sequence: CSAGRGMKDEQYF. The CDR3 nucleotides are TGCAGCGCCGGCAGGGGAATGAAGGACGAGCAGTACTTC.